This T cell receptor beta chain was sequenced during a study of CD8+ T cells in alopecia areata. Study-wide background: In an open-label trial, patients got 5 to 10 mg tofacitinib twice daily. Whole-study findings and limits: Among patients, TCR sharing was less clear than in mice, a difference possibly due in part to HLA diversity in the patient population.

RNA, once extracted, was reverse transcribed into cDNA for use as the sequencing template. Generated by immunoSEQ multiplex PCR, the TCRdb table keeps only in-frame clones and is missing some. Among 120,000 to 150,000 clones, 80% to 90% were seen once, and the ten largest hold roughly 15%. Per germline, CDR1 SGHVS and CDR2 FNYEAQ. There are 16 residues in the CDR3. V was shortened by 1 base and J by 8 bases, with 18 bases between the two germline ends. As for this clone: Its specificity is unknown.

The V call is TRBV7-6, the J call TRBJ2-1; D possibly matches TRBD1 or TRBD2 (6 bases each). Specimen: CD8+ T cells sorted from blood, collected at week 0. The clonotype comes from a human donor with alopecia areata. CDR3 sequence: CASSLGGAYREDEQFF. For the CDR3, the DNA is TGTGCCAGCAGCTTAGGGGGGGCCTACCGTGAGGATGAGCAGTTCTTC. Based on the CDR3 plus reference TRBV7-6 and TRBJ2-1, the full variable domain is GAGVSQSPRYKVTKRGQDVALRCDPISGHVSLYWYRQALGQGPEFLTYFNYEAQQDKSGLPNDRFSAERPEGSISTLTIQRTEQRDSAMYRCASSLGGAYREDEQFFGPGTRLTVL.